This TCR beta chain was identified in a study of blood T cell repertoires in COVID-19 (dated by TCRdb to about 2020). Background on the whole study: Collaborator samples came from the United States, Italy and Spain and covered acute and convalescent phases of COVID-19. The material from the prospective study consisted of cDNA or gDNA derived from T cells, B-cell-depleted T cells, or PBMCs. Subjects who had been exposed to COVID-19, were actively infected with it, or had recovered from it provided the deeply sampled blood TCRbeta repertoires that made up the dataset. The repertoires were released in a freely available public database meant as a resource for research on the immune response to SARS-CoV-2. The samples were drawn from the first 160 participants of the ongoing ImmuneRACE study and from 1,254 subjects provided by 6 global collaborators. Nearly every sample came with metadata listing a de-identified subject ID, COVID-19 status, age in years and sex. Where available, HLA class I and class II types were taken from metadata supplied by the sample provider and were not determined by assay-based typing. Summary of the overall study and its limitations: The amount of clinical and demographic metadata varied by source and participant and was provided uncurated.

The collaborating institutions used their own protocols to collect whole blood in K2EDTA tubes. For TCRbeta analysis, collaborator samples were shipped as frozen whole blood, as isolated PBMCs, or as DNA extracted from either sample type. TCRbeta CDR3 regions were amplified from genomic DNA by means of the immunoSEQ Assay, a bias-controlled multiplex PCR. The study's own analysis went as follows. Within the assay, amplification of reference gene primers was used to estimate how many nucleated cells each sample contained. Sequence reads were collapsed and filtered to measure the absolute abundance of every unique TCRbeta CDR3 rearrangement. For each sample, productive Simpson clonality was calculated as the square root of Simpson's diversity index across productive rearrangements. What TCRdb holds here is the immuneACCESS table cut down to in-frame rearrangements. Part of the clones is not present; checked against another copy, under half of the missing clones reflect an unresolved V gene, and the others are unexplained. That table is the source of V, J and clone size, and D and trimming were worked out from the DNA. The sample table shows tens of thousands of clones, and 65% to 80% are seen once. Jointly, the top ten make up over 25% of the sample.

CDR1 and CDR2 (MNHEY, SVGAGI) derive from the germline V gene. Trimming removed 0 bases from V and 6 bases from J, leaving 9 bases between the germline ends. Including the terminal cysteine and phenylalanine, the CDR3 comprises 14 residues. The entry retains the CDR3 DNA only, 42 bases that are in frame from base 1. As regards this clone: It lacks a known antigen. Base-call qualities are not available, and no considerably larger clone is one nucleotide away.

The chain uses TRBV6-5 and TRBJ2-1; there is no confident call for the D gene. This TCR was recovered from a human donor in a cohort sampled during active COVID-19. The source material was peripheral blood. The CDR3 region has the sequence CASSYSHIVNEQFF. The DNA is TGTGCCAGCAGTTACTCTCATATAGTCAATGAGCAGTTCTTC.